This passage covers 11 T cell receptor beta chains from one sample sequenced in a study of blood T cell repertoires in COVID-19. Method: immunoSEQ multiplex PCR; TCRdb's copy keeps in-frame clones and lacks some. Of 110,000 or so clones listed, approximately 80% are singletons. Material for sequencing was peripheral blood. Source of these receptors: a woman older than 75 with acute or convalescent COVID-19.

The rearrangement uses TRBV4-1 and TRBJ2-1; D is perhaps TRBD2 (6 bases). The CDR3 is 15 amino acids. Deletions cut 2 bases from V and 8 bases from J, with 16 bases between. Germline V gene sequence: CDR1 MGHRA, CDR2 YSYEKL. CDR3 nucleotides: TGCGCCAGCAGCCAACAGGGACTGGTCGTAGATGAGCAGTTCTTC. Translated: CASSQQGLVVDEQFF.

The chain links TRBV2 to TRBJ2-3; D possibly corresponds to TRBD2 (6 bases). This CDR3 comprises 16 residues. V gave up 8 bases and J gave up 2 bases, with 20 bases separating them. The germline CDR1 and CDR2 sequences are SNHLY and FYNNEI. The CDR3 region has the DNA TGTGCCAGCGGGATTGGCGGGGAGTCCCCCACAGATACGCAGTATTTT. The encoded protein is CASGIGGESPTDTQYF.

This clone was detected a few times. This sequence joins TRBV2 and TRBJ2-7, with 9 positions matching TRBD1. This CDR3 has 15 amino acids. V was pared by 6 bases and J by 4 bases, with 10 bases of the junction left unmatched. CDR1 SNHLY and CDR2 FYNNEI come from the germline V gene. The CDR3 here is CASRGGTGTLYEQYF. CDR3 in DNA: TGTGCCAGCAGGGGGGGGACAGGGACTTTGTACGAGCAGTACTTC.

The CDR3 loop is CASSPGGNSYNEQFF. CDR3 coding DNA: TGTGCCAGCTCACCTGGCGGAAACTCCTACAATGAGCAGTTCTTC. This rearrangement joins TRBV18 to TRBJ2-1, with D unresolved. The CDR3 runs 15 residues. Trimming removed 3 bases from V and 0 bases from J, with 9 bases in between. The V gene's germline CDR1 is KGHSH and CDR2 LQKENI.

This sequence joins TRBV27 and TRBJ1-1; 8 bases match TRBD1. CDR1 is MNHEY and CDR2 is SMNVEV in the germline V gene (reference sequence). This CDR3 is built from 15 residues. V was clipped by 0 bases and J by 5 bases; unmatched bases: 5. CDR3 nucleotides: TGTGCCAGCAGTTTATCCCTGACAGGGGTGACTGAAGCTTTCTTT. Translating it yields CASSLSLTGVTEAFF.

The chain links TRBV5-5 to TRBJ1-1; D is unresolved. The germline V gene encodes CDR1 SGHKS and CDR2 YYEKEE (reference sequence). The V and J ends lost 0 bases and 5 bases respectively, with 11 bases between them. This CDR3 region has 14 residues. The DNA for the CDR3 is TGTGCCAGCAGCTTGGCCTTGGGGAGGACTGAAGCTTTCTTT. Amino acids: CASSLALGRTEAFF.

The gene calls are TRBV20-1 and TRBJ1-5; 7 bases fit TRBD1. Germline lookup yields CDR1 DFQATT and CDR2 SNEGSKA (reference sequence). The length of the CDR3 is 15 residues. J lost 7 bases, V lost 3 bases, and 12 bases had no gene match. The CDR3 nucleotides read TGCAGTGCTAGTTCCGACAGGGATAATGAACAGCCCCAGCATTTT. As protein: CSASSDRDNEQPQHF.

This clone is a singleton in its sample. The rearrangement uses TRBV6-6 and TRBJ1-2; 10 bases are shared with TRBD1. This CDR3 region has 16 residues. Germline V lookup: CDR1 MNHNY, CDR2 SVGAGI (reference sequence). With V trimmed by 2 bases and J by 6 bases, 9 bases remained unmatched. CDR3 sequence (DNA): TGTGCCAGCAGTTACCAGGGACAGGGGCCAGCGAATGGCTACACCTTC. Protein product: CASSYQGQGPANGYTF.

The chain joins TRBV12-5 to TRBJ1-2; 7 positions match TRBD1. The germline gives CDR1 LGHNT, CDR2 FRNRAP. J gave up 8 bases and V 0 bases, and 6 bases lay outside the gene matches. This CDR3 contains 14 residues. The CDR3 DNA is TGTGCTAGTGGTTTGGTAACAGGGGCAGGCGGCTACACCTTC. Translating gives CASGLVTGAGGYTF. The whole variable domain, filled in from reference TRBV12-5 and TRBJ1-2, reads DARVTQTPRHKVTEMGQEVTMRCQPILGHNTVFWYRQTMMQGLELLAYFRNRAPLDDSGMPKDRFSAEMPDATLATLKIQPSEPRDSAVYFCASGLVTGAGGYTFGSGTRLTVV.

V usage is TRBV2 and J usage is TRBJ1-1; TRBD1 might be the D (6 bases). Trimming removed 4 bases from V and 0 bases from J, with 15 bases in between. The CDR3 has 16 amino acids. Germline assignment: CDR1 SNHLY and CDR2 FYNNEI. The CDR3 reads CASSAVRDNLNTEAFF. The CDR3 DNA follows: TGTGCCAGCAGTGCTGTCCGGGACAATCTGAACACTGAAGCTTTCTTT.

J is TRBJ2-7 and V is TRBV24-1, with D possibly matching TRBD1 (6 bases). Trimming pared 5 bases from V and 2 bases from J, leaving 9 bases between. The CDR3 covers 13 residues. Germline-derived CDR1 and CDR2 are KGHDR and SFDVKD. This chain's CDR3 is CATSGQVPYEQYF. CDR3 DNA sequence: TGTGCCACCAGTGGACAGGTTCCCTACGAGCAGTACTTC.